The clone carrying this T cell receptor beta chain was picked up a small number of times. Its antigen is unidentified. The sample belongs to a study of neurological immune-mediated disorders. CDR3 length: 14 amino acids. The junction had 6 bases not matched to a gene; V was cut back by 4 bases and J by 3 bases. Germline CDR1 reads KGHSH; CDR2 reads LQKENI. It was by 5'RACE with 10-nucleotide random UMIs that the cDNA was made. From the 5' RACE reads, TCRdb called clonotypes with MiXCR, one entry per CDR3 protein. The table shows about 70,000 distinct CDR3 sequences, with approximately 3.4% occurring only once. General study results and limits: Phylogenetic grouping assigned the repertoires of 18 of 34 multiple sclerosis patients to a single related-CDR3 cluster, representing a possible signature. Expanded clones shared no CDR3 amino acid sequences across subjects, suggesting private repertoires in all groups.

The clonotype comes from a woman aged 45-65 years with multiple sclerosis. The sequenced material came from PBMCs. The J gene is TRBJ2-7, the V gene TRBV18, with 7 bases matching TRBD1. CDR3 bases: TGTGCCAGCTCACTAAGGACAGGACGCTACGAGCAGTACTTC. This translates into CASSLRTGRYEQYF.